A single sample is the source of the 9 T cell receptor beta chains below, sequenced in a study of OX40 agonist ivuxolimab in advanced cancers. Repertoires were generated with immunoSEQ multiplex PCR, while TCRdb's copy carries only in-frame clones and drops some. The table includes fewer than 25,000 clones, around 88% detected once. Sequencing used CD4+ or CD8+ T cells sorted from blood, obtained in a trial of the OX40 agonist ivuxolimab. All receptors come from an adult with an advanced solid tumor such as melanoma, head and neck, liver or kidney cancer.

As concerns this clone: Other nucleotide sequences from this sample produce the same CDR3. The V call is TRBV4-3, the J call TRBJ1-4; a possible D gene is TRBD1 (5 bases). Germline CDR1 reads LGHNA; CDR2 reads YSLEER. CDR3 size: 15 residues. Trimming shortened V by 0 bases and J by 2 bases, and 7 bases separated the two germline ends. The CDR3 loop is CASSQDGATNEKLFF. CDR3 nucleotides: TGCGCCAGCAGCCAAGACGGGGCGACTAATGAAAAACTGTTTTTT.

V gene TRBV2 combines with J gene TRBJ1-2; D is perhaps TRBD1 (5 bases). This CDR3 is built from 17 residues. V shed 4 bases and J shed 2 bases, with 20 bases lying between them. Germline loops: CDR1 SNHLY, CDR2 FYNNEI. This CDR3 reads CASSAQGFGGLNYGYTF. The CDR3 DNA reads TGTGCCAGCAGTGCCCAGGGTTTCGGCGGGTTGAACTATGGCTACACCTTC.

The chain carries TRBV28 and TRBJ2-1; 7 bases fit TRBD2. CDR1 is MDHEN and CDR2 is SYDVKM in the germline V gene. V was pared by 6 bases and J by 9 bases, with 17 bases of the junction left unmatched. The CDR3 sequence is 16 residues long. This CDR3 is CASSRRWSGNSGEQFF. The CDR3 DNA reads TGTGCCAGCAGCCGCCGGTGGAGCGGGAACTCTGGTGAGCAGTTCTTC.

This chain links TRBV6-5 with TRBJ1-1; 7 bases are shared with TRBD1. This CDR3 region has 13 residues. With V trimmed by 7 bases and J by 4 bases, 6 bases remained unmatched. The germline V gene encodes CDR1 MNHEY and CDR2 SVGAGI. The CDR3 coding sequence is TGTGCCAGCACCCAGGGGGGGGCCACTGAAGCTTTCTTT. Its translation is CASTQGGATEAFF.

V and J are TRBV19 and TRBJ1-1, with 8 nucleotides matching TRBD1. Germline CDR1 is LNHDA and CDR2 is SQIVND (reference sequence). Trimming at V came to 7 bases and at J to 5 bases, leaving 6 bases not matched to a gene. CDR3 length: 13 residues. CDR3 protein: CASKNRGYTEAFF. The CDR3 coding sequence is TGTGCCAGTAAAAACAGGGGGTATACTGAAGCTTTCTTT.

The gene calls are TRBV6-5 and TRBJ2-2; D is undetermined. Trimming shortened V by 0 bases and J by 6 bases, and 11 bases separated the two germline ends. The germline V gene encodes CDR1 MNHEY and CDR2 SVGAGI. The CDR3 consists of 15 residues. CDR3 bases: TGTGCCAGCAGTTACTCTCATCGAGGTTCCGGGGAGCTGTTTTTT. This codes for CASSYSHRGSGELFF.

The chain uses TRBV4-3 and TRBJ2-7, with TRBD2 as a possible D gene (6 bases). V was trimmed by 1 base and J by 3 bases, leaving 10 bases between them. There are 14 residues in the CDR3. Germline V gives CDR1 LGHNA, CDR2 YSLEER. The CDR3 region has the DNA TGCGCCAGCAGCCAAGCGCGGGATAACTACGAGCAGTACTTC. Translated, it gives CASSQARDNYEQYF.

This clone is deemed large. The chain links TRBV7-9 to TRBJ2-2; the match to TRBD1 covers 10 bases. Germline values: CDR1 SEHNR, CDR2 FQNEAQ (reference sequence). The CDR3 has 16 residues. V was pared by 5 bases and J by 4 bases, with 7 bases of the junction left unmatched. This chain's CDR3 is CASSPPGQGPTGELFF. CDR3 in DNA: TGTGCCAGCAGCCCCCCGGGACAGGGGCCCACCGGGGAGCTGTTTTTT.

The V and J genes are TRBV6-1 and TRBJ1-2; D is unclear. The germline V gene has CDR1 MNHNS and CDR2 SASEGT. The CDR3 covers 11 residues. CDR3 nucleotide sequence: TGTGCTTGCGGCCGAAACTATGGCTACACCTTC. It is translated as CACGRNYGYTF.